Listed below are T cell receptor beta chains from one sample, sequenced in a study of blood T cell repertoires in COVID-19. Sequencing used immunoSEQ multiplex PCR; TCRdb keeps in-frame clones, though not all of them. The data show around 200,000 clones, 85% to 90% seen once. The sequenced sample was PBMCs or T cells enriched from blood (not recorded which). The receptors come from a woman aged 50 to 60 in a cohort exposed to, infected with or recovered from COVID-19 (not recorded which). CDR3s leave out the opening cysteine and the closing phenylalanine or tryptophan. Clone size appears in some rows only: once, few, many, or a class for an expanded clone.

TRBV28	TRBJ1-2	12	.	ASTQVPAEYGYT
TRBV5-1	TRBJ2-2	12	.	ASSLNRETGELF
TRBV3-1/TRBV3-2	TRBJ1-2	11	.	ASSQRGNYGYT
TRBV5-8	TRBJ1-1	11	.	ASTLWRGVLAF
TRBV20-1	TRBJ1-4	13	.	SASPRGFRGEKLF
TRBV18	TRBJ1-1	11	few	ASSPPIREVAF
TRBV4-2	TRBJ2-7	13	.	ASSQWVGSAGEQY
TRBV3-1/TRBV3-2	TRBJ1-5	13	.	ASSQDSAGNQPQH
TRBV6-5	TRBJ1-2	12	.	ASLRTGGSYGYT
TRBV5-1	TRBJ1-4	13	.	ASSLGNRGREKLF
TRBV6-5	TRBJ2-7	11	.	ASSLQGAYEQY
TRBV10-3	TRBJ1-1	11	.	AIGQGEGTEAF
TRBV7-9	TRBJ1-2	12	.	ASSTEDRGYGYT
TRBV28	TRBJ1-1	12	.	ASSERGVVTEAF
TRBV6-5	TRBJ1-1	12	.	ASNEKQGNTEAF
TRBV2	TRBJ1-4	14	.	ASRAGNLGGNEKLF
TRBV28	TRBJ1-6	14	.	ASSLSGSSYNSPLH
TRBV24-1	TRBJ1-1	11	.	ATSDPRQGQAF